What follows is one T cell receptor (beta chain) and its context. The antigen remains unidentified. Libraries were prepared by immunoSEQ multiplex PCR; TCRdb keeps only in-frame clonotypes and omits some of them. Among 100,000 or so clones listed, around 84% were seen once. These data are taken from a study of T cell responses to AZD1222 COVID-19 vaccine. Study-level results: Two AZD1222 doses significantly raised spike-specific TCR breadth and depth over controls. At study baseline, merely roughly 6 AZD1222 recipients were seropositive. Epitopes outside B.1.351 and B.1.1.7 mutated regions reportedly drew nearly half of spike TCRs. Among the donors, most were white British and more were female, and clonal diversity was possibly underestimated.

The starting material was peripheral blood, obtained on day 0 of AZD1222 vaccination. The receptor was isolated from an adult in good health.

CDR3 sequence (DNA): TGTGCCAGTGCAGAGACCTATAGCAATCAGCCCCAGCATTTT. This encodes CASAETYSNQPQHF. The rearrangement uses TRBV6-5 and TRBJ1-5; D not resolved. The germline V gene encodes CDR1 MNHEY and CDR2 SVGAGI. The CDR3 length is 14 residues. Deletions cut 9 bases from V and 0 bases from J, with 12 bases between.